The 2 T cell receptor beta chains below were found in one sample sequenced in a study. A single record per CDR3 protein comes from TCRdb applying MiXCR to the RT-PCR reads. The sample yields hundreds of thousands of distinct CDR3 sequences, approximately 14% seen once. The sample comprised memory CD4+ T cells from blood. The receptors shown here come from a female donor in good health, serving as a healthy control.

This clonotype appeared many times. CDR3 sequence reads: CSVEKGAKDTEAFF. In DNA, the CDR3 is TGCAGCGTTGAGAAGGGGGCGAAGGACACTGAAGCTTTCTTT. The J gene is TRBJ1-1, the V gene TRBV29-1, with 7 nucleotides matching TRBD1. Germline assignment: CDR1 SQVTM and CDR2 ANQGSEA. Trimming removed 3 bases from V and 3 bases from J; junction bases left unmatched: 7. The CDR3 is 14 amino acids.

The V and J genes are TRBV28 and TRBJ2-2; 10 bases align to TRBD1. J lost 5 bases, V lost 7 bases, and 4 bases had no gene match. The germline CDR1 and CDR2 sequences are MDHEN and SYDVKM. CDR3 length equals 14 residues. CDR3 amino acids: CASIPGQGTGELFF. The CDR3 DNA reads as TGTGCCAGCATCCCGGGACAGGGGACCGGGGAGCTGTTTTTT.